This is a list of T cell receptor beta chains from one sample in a study of blood T cell repertoires in COVID-19. Some clones are missing from TCRdb's copy, which holds only in-frame ones; the method was immunoSEQ multiplex PCR. The table has under 130,000 clones, roughly 80% seen once; the top ten hold approximately 15%. The specimen was peripheral blood. The receptors come from a woman older than 75 with acute or convalescent COVID-19. CDR3s include the opening cysteine and the closing phenylalanine or tryptophan. The D gene is left open where the match is weak. The size of a clone is reported for some rows only, either as once, few or many, or as a class for expanded clones.

TRBD1,.,TRBJ1-1,TRBV5-1,CASKTGANTEAFF,TGCGCCAGCAAGACAGGGGCGAACACTGAAGCTTTCTTT
.,once,TRBJ1-6,TRBV5-4,CASEGGGNSPLHF,TGTGCCAGCGAGGGGGGGGGTAATTCACCCCTCCACTTT
.,.,TRBJ1-3,TRBV2,CASSDTGRNTIYF,TGTGCCAGCAGTGACACAGGGAGAAACACCATATATTTT
.,once,TRBJ1-2,TRBV6-5,CASSYGANYGYTF,TGTGCCAGCAGTTATGGAGCTAACTATGGCTACACCTTC
TRBD1,.,TRBJ2-1,TRBV7-9,CASSRTGAYNEQFF,TGTGCCAGCAGCCGGACAGGGGCCTACAATGAGCAGTTCTTC
.,.,TRBJ2-3,TRBV7-9,CASSLGLDLSTDTQYF,TGTGCCAGCAGCTTAGGACTTGACCTTAGCACAGATACGCAGTATTTT
.,.,TRBJ1-1,TRBV14,CASSRGNLNTEAFF,TGTGCCAGCAGCCGAGGGAACCTAAACACTGAAGCTTTCTTT
TRBD2,once,TRBJ2-1,TRBV7-2,CASSQSGTRGDNEQFF,TGTGCCAGCAGCCAAAGCGGGACTAGAGGTGACAATGAGCAGTTCTTC
.,.,TRBJ2-5,TRBV28,CASAKRTQETQYF,TGTGCCAGCGCGAAGCGGACTCAAGAGACCCAGTACTTC
TRBD1,.,TRBJ2-7,TRBV11-2,CASSSLKTAGGEQYF,TGTGCCAGCAGCTCCCTCAAAACGGCAGGGGGCGAGCAGTACTTC
TRBD2,few,TRBJ2-3,TRBV6-2/TRBV6-3,CASSYEASGRASPDTQYF,TGTGCCAGCAGTTACGAGGCTAGCGGGAGGGCCAGCCCAGATACGCAGTATTTT
TRBD1,few,TRBJ1-1,TRBV7-2,CASSWGTGMGNTEAFF,TGTGCCAGCAGCTGGGGGACAGGGATGGGGAACACTGAAGCTTTCTTT
.,.,TRBJ2-5,TRBV29-1,CSVILDLQETQYF,TGCAGCGTTATCCTGGACTTACAAGAGACCCAGTACTTC
TRBD2,.,TRBJ2-5,TRBV18,CASSPRAGQETQYF,TGTGCCAGCTCACCACGAGCGGGACAAGAGACCCAGTACTTC
TRBD1,.,TRBJ1-1,TRBV2,CASGGTVPNTEAFF,TGTGCCAGCGGAGGGACAGTCCCCAACACTGAAGCTTTCTTT
.,.,TRBJ1-3,TRBV3-1/TRBV3-2,CASSQVPPSSGNTIYF,TGTGCCAGCAGCCAAGTTCCGCCGAGCTCTGGAAACACCATATATTTT
.,.,TRBJ2-3,TRBV2,CASRAVADTQYF,TGTGCCAGCAGGGCGGTAGCAGATACGCAGTATTTT
.,once,TRBJ1-5,TRBV29-1,CSVRGGDNQPQHF,TGCAGCGTCCGGGGGGGGGATAATCAGCCCCAGCATTTT
TRBD1,.,TRBJ1-1,TRBV5-1,CASSPTGFNTEAFF,TGCGCCAGCAGCCCGACAGGGTTCAACACTGAAGCTTTCTTT
.,.,TRBJ2-2,TRBV7-9,CASSPGQSANTGELFF,TGTGCCAGCAGCCCCGGACAGAGCGCGAACACCGGGGAGCTGTTTTTT
.,.,TRBJ2-4,TRBV18,CASSPPGASWVQYF,TGTGCCAGCTCACCACCGGGGGCTAGCTGGGTTCAGTACTTC
.,.,TRBJ2-2,TRBV3-1/TRBV3-2,CASSRTGELFF,TGTGCCAGCAGCCGTACAGGGGAGCTGTTTTTT
TRBD1,few,TRBJ1-2,TRBV5-4,CASSLRTGGDYGYTF,TGTGCCAGCAGCCTCCGGACAGGGGGCGACTATGGCTACACCTTC
.,.,TRBJ2-7,TRBV3-1/TRBV3-2,CASSPSAGIEQYF,TGTGCCAGCAGCCCGAGCGCAGGGATCGAGCAGTACTTC
TRBD1,.,TRBJ2-2,TRBV5-4,CASSSGQGANGELFF,TGTGCCAGCAGCTCGGGACAGGGGGCTAACGGGGAGCTGTTTTTT
.,.,TRBJ1-4,TRBV19,CASSILATTNEKLFF,TGTGCCAGTAGTATCCTGGCCACAACTAATGAAAAACTGTTTTTT
TRBD2,.,TRBJ2-7,TRBV5-4,CASSLTSGVYEQYF,TGTGCCAGCAGCTTGACTAGCGGTGTCTACGAGCAGTACTTC
.,.,TRBJ2-3,TRBV7-2,CASSLDASHTQYF,TGTGCCAGCAGCTTAGATGCGAGCCATACGCAGTATTTT
.,.,TRBJ1-1,TRBV9,CASSAWGVEAFF,TGTGCCAGCAGCGCCTGGGGAGTTGAAGCTTTCTTT
.,.,TRBJ1-2,TRBV6-6,CASSLRGILSGYTF,TGTGCCAGCAGTCTAAGGGGGATTCTCTCTGGCTACACCTTC
TRBD1,few,TRBJ1-1,TRBV29-1,CSVKRTGGFNTEAFF,TGCAGCGTTAAGAGGACAGGAGGCTTCAACACTGAAGCTTTCTTT
TRBD2,.,TRBJ2-2,TRBV29-1,CSVSRDYRTGELFF,TGCAGCGTTTCCCGGGACTATCGCACCGGGGAGCTGTTTTTT
.,few,TRBJ2-5,TRBV30,CAWSVERLSPGTQYF,TGTGCCTGGAGTGTAGAAAGACTTTCCCCGGGGACCCAGTACTTC
TRBD1,.,TRBJ1-1,TRBV27,CASSPSPTGGPEAFF,TGTGCCAGCAGTCCCTCCCCCACAGGGGGCCCTGAAGCTTTCTTT
TRBD2,.,TRBJ2-1,TRBV3-1/TRBV3-2,CASSQVTSGNINNEQFF,TGTGCCAGCAGCCAAGTCACTAGCGGGAATATAAATAATGAGCAGTTCTTC
TRBD1,medium-sized,TRBJ1-6,TRBV27,CASSPQGQGRVDSPLHF,TGTGCCAGCAGTCCCCAGGGACAGGGGCGTGTTGATTCACCCCTCCACTTT
.,.,TRBJ1-1,TRBV10-2,CASSVADEAFF,TGCGCCAGCAGTGTGGCAGATGAAGCTTTCTTT
TRBD1,.,TRBJ1-1,TRBV19,CASTTGQLKTEAFF,TGTGCCAGTACCACGGGACAGCTGAAGACTGAAGCTTTCTTT
TRBD1,.,TRBJ1-2,TRBV19,CASSIRPGGLGYTF,TGTGCCAGTAGTATCCGGCCAGGGGGCCTAGGCTACACCTTC
TRBD1,.,TRBJ1-1,TRBV29-1,CSVRGLQGANTEAFF,TGCAGCGTCCGCGGCCTTCAGGGGGCCAACACTGAAGCTTTCTTT
TRBD1,.,TRBJ2-7,TRBV3-1/TRBV3-2,CASTSNGGTGGAEQYF,TGTGCCAGCACCTCGAATGGAGGGACAGGGGGCGCGGAGCAGTACTTC
.,few,TRBJ2-3,TRBV5-1,CASSLRGLPTDTQYF,TGCGCCAGCAGCCTGAGGGGACTTCCCACAGATACGCAGTATTTT
TRBD2,.,TRBJ2-1,TRBV18,CASSLSGLAGVGYNEQFF,TGTGCCAGCTCACTCTCGGGACTAGCGGGAGTTGGCTACAATGAGCAGTTCTTC
TRBD1,few,TRBJ1-1,TRBV28,CASSLIGQGTTEAFF,TGTGCCAGCAGTTTAATAGGACAGGGGACGACTGAAGCTTTCTTT
.,.,TRBJ1-1,TRBV19,CASGPGNTEAFF,TGTGCCAGTGGGCCAGGGAACACTGAAGCTTTCTTT
.,.,TRBJ2-2,TRBV29-1,CSVNRDRNTGELFF,TGCAGCGTCAACAGGGATAGGAACACCGGGGAGCTGTTTTTT
.,.,TRBJ2-2,TRBV2,CASRRDSLANTGELFF,TGTGCCAGCAGGCGGGACAGCCTCGCGAACACCGGGGAGCTGTTTTTT
TRBD1,.,TRBJ1-6,TRBV5-1,CASSLGQGRESPLHF,TGCGCCAGCAGCTTGGGACAGGGAAGAGAATCACCCCTCCACTTT
.,.,TRBJ2-6,TRBV25-1,CASSDYLGANVLTF,TGTGCCAGCAGTGACTATCTGGGCGCCAACGTCCTGACTTTC